One and the same sample provided the 29 T cell receptor beta chains below, sequenced in a study of technical replicates of blood from a few donors. Data came from immunoSEQ multiplex PCR; TCRdb stores just in-frame clones and leaves some out. The sample lists approximately 89,000 clones; approximately 94% were seen once. The sample was T cells isolated from PBMCs. The receptors stem from a human donor in good health.

The chain employs TRBV6-5 and TRBJ1-4; unclear D gene. Germline V gives CDR1 MNHEY, CDR2 SVGAGI. The germline V and J ends were trimmed by 7 bases and 5 bases, with 8 bases remaining between them. This CDR3 is 12 amino acids long. As DNA, the CDR3 is TGTGCCAGCAAAGGGAGGAATGAAAAACTGTTTTTT. Protein: CASKGRNEKLFF.

The CDR3 reads CASSLEVRTTEKDTEAFF. In DNA, the CDR3 is TGTGCCAGCAGCTTAGAGGTCCGGACGACAGAGAAGGACACTGAAGCTTTCTTT. This sequence joins TRBV7-8 and TRBJ1-1, with a weak D call TRBD1 (5 bases). Trimming took 1 base from V and 3 from J, leaving 21 bases between them. The germline V gene encodes CDR1 SGHVS and CDR2 FQNEAQ. This CDR3 is 18 amino acids long.

The chain links TRBV7-9 to TRBJ1-5; D is undetermined. From germline, CDR1 is SEHNR and CDR2 FQNEAQ (reference sequence). This CDR3 has 14 amino acids. V lost 5 bases, J lost 4 bases, and 12 bases lay in between. The CDR3 region is CASSLVGENQPQHF. For the CDR3, the DNA is TGTGCCAGCAGCCTAGTGGGAGAGAATCAGCCCCAGCATTTT.

The CDR3 bases are TGCGCCAGCAGTAGTCCGGGACAGGGGTCGTACGAGCAGTACTTC. Its translation: CASSSPGQGSYEQYF. The gene calls are TRBV5-1 and TRBJ2-7; 10 bases map to TRBD1. Germline V gene data show CDR1 as SGHRS and CDR2 as YFSETQ. The CDR3 has 15 residues. V trimming: 5 bases; J trimming: 4 bases; junction bases outside the gene matches: 9.

The chain links TRBV27 to TRBJ2-7; 7 bases are a match to TRBD2. The CDR3 is 12 residues long. V was pared by 7 bases and J by 2 bases, with 2 bases of the junction left unmatched. Germline assignment: CDR1 MNHEY and CDR2 SMNVEV (reference sequence). In DNA, the CDR3 is TGTGCCAGCAAGCGGGGCCCCTACGAGCAGTACTTC. This gives the protein CASKRGPYEQYF.

This rearrangement joins TRBV6-1 to TRBJ2-7; TRBD1 matches at 8 bases. The trim removed 8 bases at V and 3 bases at J, leaving 12 bases unmatched. This CDR3 is 15 amino acids long. Germline lookup yields CDR1 MNHNS and CDR2 SASEGT. CDR3 sequence (DNA): TGTGCCAGCGGTCGGACAGGGTCCTTAAACTACGAGCAGTACTTC. Translation: CASGRTGSLNYEQYF.

This chain joins TRBV6-1 and TRBJ2-2; no reliable D call. The germline V and J ends were trimmed by 8 bases and 1 base, with 8 bases remaining between them. Germline CDR1 reads MNHNS; CDR2 reads SASEGT. The CDR3 is made up of 13 amino acids. CDR3 residues: CASAQKNTGELFF. CDR3 nucleotide sequence: TGTGCCAGCGCACAAAAGAACACCGGGGAGCTGTTTTTT.

V and J are TRBV28 and TRBJ2-7; D gene unclear. CDR3 size: 14 residues. Germline CDR1 MDHEN, CDR2 SYDVKM. V lost 3 bases to trimming and J lost 5 bases, with 14 bases between them. CDR3 protein: CASSFLALANEQYF. Written as DNA, the CDR3 is TGTGCCAGCAGTTTTTTAGCCCTCGCGAACGAGCAGTACTTC.

The rearrangement links TRBV10-3 to TRBJ1-2; TRBD1 matches 8 bases. In germline, CDR1 is ENHRY, CDR2 SYGVKD. The CDR3 consists of 15 residues. The V and J ends lost 6 bases and 2 bases, in that order; junction bases with no gene match: 8. This CDR3 reads CAISTGDRTNYGYTF. CDR3 sequence (DNA): TGTGCCATCAGCACAGGGGACAGGACCAACTATGGCTACACCTTC.

The chain employs TRBV5-1 and TRBJ2-3, with TRBD2 identical over 14 bases. This CDR3 has 16 residues. Germline CDR1 SGHRS, CDR2 YFSETQ. With V trimmed by 0 bases and J by 5 bases, 2 bases remained unmatched. This CDR3 is CASSLGLAGGEDTQYF. The CDR3 DNA follows: TGCGCCAGCAGCTTGGGACTAGCGGGAGGGGAAGATACGCAGTATTTT.

The V and J genes are TRBV5-4 and TRBJ2-2; TRBD1 matches at 9 bases. Trimming cost V 5 bases and J 4 bases; bases outside gene matches: 9. The CDR3 contains 16 residues. CDR1 and CDR2 from the germline V gene are SGHNT and YYREEE (reference sequence). The CDR3 spells CASSSPGTGFTGELFF. The CDR3, as DNA: TGTGCCAGCAGTTCCCCCGGGACAGGGTTCACCGGGGAGCTGTTTTTT. Based on the CDR3 plus reference TRBV5-4 and TRBJ2-2, the full variable domain is ETGVTQSPTHLIKTRGQQVTLRCSSQSGHNTVSWYQQALGQGPQFIFQYYREEENGRGNFPPRFSGLQFPNYSSELNVNALELDDSALYLCASSSPGTGFTGELFFGEGSRLTVL.

V and J are TRBV5-6 and TRBJ2-4; 8 positions agree with TRBD1. This CDR3 spans 18 amino acids. Germline values: CDR1 SGHDT, CDR2 YYEEEE. Trimming cost V 2 bases and J 2 bases; bases outside gene matches: 12. In nucleotides, the CDR3 is TGTGCCAGCAGCTTCGCCCAGGGGGCTAGCCTTACCAAAAACATTCAGTACTTC. Its translation is CASSFAQGASLTKNIQYF.

This rearrangement joins TRBV30 to TRBJ2-1; possible D gene TRBD2, 6 bases. This CDR3 contains 15 residues. CDR1 and CDR2 (germline): GTSNPN, SVGIG (reference sequence). Trimming removed 3 bases at V and 6 bases at J, with 18 bases between. The chain's CDR3 is CAWSRLLSAGNEQFF. CDR3 DNA: TGTGCCTGGAGCCGCCTACTATCAGCGGGCAATGAGCAGTTCTTC.

Turning to this clone: A junction end diverges from the germline sequence, so it may reflect a read error. V and J are TRBV7-7 and TRBJ2-5; D call uncertain. This CDR3 region has 14 residues. CDR1 and CDR2 from the germline V gene are SSHAT and FNYEAQ (reference sequence). The CDR3 sequence: CASSQGTGQETQYF. For the CDR3, the DNA is TGTGCTAGCAGCCAAGGTACGGGCCAAGAGACCCAGTACTTC.

In nucleotides, the CDR3 is TGCGCCAGCAGCGTAACCGGGACAGGGAATGAAAAACTGTTTTTT. It codes for CASSVTGTGNEKLFF. The chain couples TRBV4-1 to TRBJ1-4; 9 nucleotides line up with TRBD1. The CDR3 is 15 residues long. Germline V lookup: CDR1 MGHRA, CDR2 YSYEKL. V shed 5 bases, J shed 5 bases, and the junction held 6 bases outside the gene matches.

The CDR3 spells CASSVESLAYGYTF. The CDR3 bases are TGTGCCAGCAGCGTAGAAAGCCTAGCCTATGGCTACACCTTC. The chain carries TRBV9 and TRBJ1-2; no clear D. Germline V gives CDR1 SGDLS, CDR2 YYNGEE. Trimming removed 0 bases at V and 4 bases at J, with 10 bases between. CDR3 size: 14 residues.

The chain links TRBV30 to TRBJ1-2; D gene unclear. The CDR3 is 12 amino acids. Germline V lookup: CDR1 GTSNPN, CDR2 SVGIG (reference sequence). V gave up 2 bases and J gave up 5 bases, with 9 bases separating them. This CDR3 reads CAWSSSGYGYTF. The CDR3, as DNA: TGTGCCTGGAGTTCCAGCGGGTATGGCTACACCTTC.

Note on this clone: Other DNA sequences in this specimen translate into the identical CDR3. V and J are TRBV9 and TRBJ2-7; a possible D gene is TRBD2 (5 bases). There are 15 residues in the CDR3. The V gene's germline CDR1 is SGDLS and CDR2 YYNGEE. The V end was cut by 0 bases, the J end by 2 bases, with 12 bases between. The CDR3 sequence is CASSVDSSGTYEQYF. In DNA form, the CDR3 reads TGTGCCAGCAGCGTAGATTCGAGCGGTACCTACGAGCAGTACTTC.

The CDR3 DNA sequence: TGTGCCAGCTCACCCGAGGCCGGGGAGCTGTTTTTT. Translation gives CASSPEAGELFF. J is TRBJ2-2 and V is TRBV18, with unresolved D. The CDR3 contains 12 residues. V was trimmed by 3 bases and J by 6 bases, leaving 5 bases between them. Germline CDR1 and CDR2: KGHSH and LQKENI.

The table lists this clone with a few counts. This sequence joins TRBV10-1 and TRBJ2-7; D unclear. The V gene lost 3 bases and the J gene lost 7 bases, with 13 bases spanning the gap. Looked up from germline, CDR1 is WNHNN and CDR2 is SYGVQD (reference sequence). This CDR3 contains 13 residues. CDR3 bases: TGCGCCAGCAGTGATACTATACTCGAGGAGCAGTACTTC. Its translation is CASSDTILEEQYF.

This chain uses TRBV29-1 with TRBJ2-1, with TRBD2 matching over 9 bases. In germline, CDR1 is SQVTM, CDR2 ANQGSEA. The CDR3 spans 14 residues. Trimming at V came to 7 bases and at J to 9 bases, leaving 13 bases not matched to a gene. The CDR3 loop is CSAKIQGLAGEQFF. The CDR3 DNA follows: TGCAGCGCCAAAATCCAGGGACTAGCTGGTGAGCAGTTCTTC.

The chain joins TRBV5-6 to TRBJ2-7; 9 bases match TRBD1. Trimming cost V 3 bases and J 5 bases; bases outside gene matches: 12. The CDR3 is made up of 16 amino acids. Germline V gives CDR1 SGHDT, CDR2 YYEEEE. The CDR3 region is CASSSPGQGIRNEQYF. DNA of the CDR3: TGTGCCAGCAGCTCGCCGGGACAGGGTATTCGGAACGAGCAGTACTTC.

The V and J genes are TRBV10-3 and TRBJ2-3, with TRBD2 matching 8 bases. V gave up 8 bases and J gave up 2 bases; unmatched junction bases: 9. From germline, CDR1 is ENHRY and CDR2 SYGVKD. The CDR3 totals 15 residues. CDR3 residues: CAIGETSGPTDTQYF. CDR3 DNA: TGTGCCATCGGGGAAACTAGCGGACCCACAGATACGCAGTATTTT.

V and J are TRBV2 and TRBJ1-4; 9 nucleotides line up with TRBD1. The CDR3 contains 15 residues. V was clipped by 3 bases and J by 4 bases; unmatched bases: 3. In germline, CDR1 is SNHLY, CDR2 FYNNEI. The CDR3 spells CASSEGTGFNEKLFF. CDR3 in DNA: TGTGCCAGCAGTGAGGGGACAGGGTTTAATGAAAAACTGTTTTTT.

In nucleotides, the CDR3 is TGTGCCAGCAGCACCTGGACAAGCCATGGCTACACCTTC. It codes for CASSTWTSHGYTF. This chain uses TRBV7-2 with TRBJ1-2; tentatively, D is TRBD1 (5 bases). This CDR3 contains 13 residues. The germline CDR1 and CDR2 sequences are SGHTA and FQGNSA. V was shortened by 5 bases and J by 6 bases, with 13 bases between the two germline ends. The full variable domain, with the rest looked up from reference TRBV7-2 and TRBJ1-2, is GAGVSQSPSNKVTEKGKDVELRCDPISGHTALYWYRQSLGQGLEFLIYFQGNSAPDKSGLPSDRFSAERTGGSVSTLTIQRTQQEDSAVYLCASSTWTSHGYTFGSGTRLTVV.

This chain joins TRBV2 and TRBJ1-5, with a possible D match to TRBD1 (6 bases). Germline CDR1 reads SNHLY; CDR2 reads FYNNEI. The CDR3 loop spans 14 amino acids. Trimming took off 4 bases at V and 4 bases at J, with 11 bases between the two ends. CDR3 bases: TGTGCCAGCAGTGCACAGGGCAGGAATCAGCCCCAGCATTTT. Its protein is CASSAQGRNQPQHF.

This clone showed up just once. The chain employs TRBV23-1 and TRBJ2-7; TRBD1 matches at 7 bases. TRBV23-1 is treated as an ORF (open reading frame) with a function not yet certain. CDR3 length equals 16 residues. V lost 1 base and J lost 4; bases outside the gene matches: 10. Here the CDR3 DNA reads TGCGCCAGCAGTCAATTCATCCGGGACAGCTTATACGAGCAGTACTTC. As protein: CASSQFIRDSLYEQYF.

This chain connects TRBV6-5 to TRBJ1-2; 7 nucleotides line up with TRBD1. This CDR3 comprises 14 residues. With V trimmed by 5 bases and J by 2 bases, 5 bases remained unmatched. From germline, CDR1 is MNHEY and CDR2 SVGAGI. This chain's CDR3 is CASSLRQGNYGYTF. The CDR3 coding sequence is TGTGCCAGCAGTCTGAGACAGGGAAACTATGGCTACACCTTC.

The chain carries TRBV5-1 and TRBJ1-1; no definite D call. The CDR3 has 14 amino acids. The V end lost 2 bases, the J end lost 4 bases, and 12 bases lay between the germline ends. The germline CDR1 and CDR2 sequences are SGHRS and YFSETQ. The CDR3 DNA reads as TGCGCCAGCAGCTTCGGGGAAGTAGGCACTGAAGCTTTCTTT. Protein: CASSFGEVGTEAFF.